A selection of T cell receptor beta chains follows, all from one sample in a study of T-cell memory formation after mild COVID-19. TCRdb reprocessed the 5' RACE reads with MiXCR, giving one entry per CDR3 protein. The repertoire consists of hundreds of thousands of distinct CDR3 sequences, with roughly 25% occurring once and the leading ten covering about 12%. The specimen was PBMCs or a T cell subset sorted from them (not recorded which). The receptors were sampled from an adult woman who had mild COVID-19 (a few samples of this study predate the infection). Cell type and time point are not known. The CDR3 runs from the conserved cysteine through the conserved F or W. D genes are given only for firm matches. The size entry is marked missing in some rows and otherwise reads once, few, many or a size class.

clone size	D gene	V gene	J gene	CDR3 DNA	CDR3 protein
few	TRBD1	TRBV24-1	TRBJ2-7	TGTGCCACCAGTGAGACAGGGCGACTCTACGAGCAGTACTTC	CATSETGRLYEQYF
-	TRBD1	TRBV6-5	TRBJ1-2	TGTGCCAGCAGTACACTAGGGACAGCTAACTATGGCTACACCTTC	CASSTLGTANYGYTF
few	-	TRBV25-1	TRBJ1-6	TGTGCCAGCAGTGAATATACAGATTTTCCCCTCCACTTT	CASSEYTDFPLHF
-	TRBD1	TRBV5-1	TRBJ2-7	TGCGCCAGCAGCTGGGACAGTAGCTCCTACGAGCAGTACTTC	CASSWDSSSYEQYF
-	-	TRBV15	TRBJ2-3	TGTGCCACCAGCAGTCGTATTGGGGCAGGCGATACGCAGTATTTT	CATSSRIGAGDTQYF
few	-	TRBV7-2	TRBJ2-7	TGTGCCAGCAGGATAGGGGGGCCAGAATACGAGCAGTACTTC	CASRIGGPEYEQYF
few	TRBD2	TRBV9	TRBJ2-7	TGTGCCAGCAGCGTAGGGGGGACTAGCGACTACGAGCAGTACTTC	CASSVGGTSDYEQYF
-	TRBD1	TRBV24-1	TRBJ1-4	TGTGCCACCAGTGACGGACAGGGAGTAAATGAAAAACTGTTTTTT	CATSDGQGVNEKLFF
-	-	TRBV7-3	TRBJ2-1	TGTGCCAGCAGTCTGAGGGCGGATGAGAACTACAATGAGCAGTTCTTC	CASSLRADENYNEQFF
-	-	TRBV7-9	TRBJ1-5	TGTGCCAGCAGCTACAGGGCAGATCAGCCCCAGCATTTT	CASSYRADQPQHF
-	-	TRBV5-1	TRBJ2-7	TGCGCCAGCAGCTTGGGGGAGGTTCACTCCTACGAGCAGTACTTC	CASSLGEVHSYEQYF
-	TRBD1	TRBV7-2	TRBJ1-1	TGTGCCAGCAGCTTCCGGGACAGGGGTACCACTGAAGCTTTCTTT	CASSFRDRGTTEAFF
-	-	TRBV7-9	TRBJ1-1	TGTGCCAGCAGCTCAGGGGACTTGAACACTGAAGCTTTCTTT	CASSSGDLNTEAFF
-	TRBD2	TRBV7-9	TRBJ2-5	TGTGCCACCGGACTAGCGGGTAGTGGTGGAAGGGAGACCCAGTACTTC	CATGLAGSGGRETQYF
once	-	TRBV20-1	TRBJ1-2	TGCAGTGCACCTAAGACAAGCTCGGACTTTGGCTACACCTTC	CSAPKTSSDFGYTF
-	-	TRBV7-2	TRBJ1-3	TGTGCCAGCAGCCCCCTTATGACGGGAAACACCATATATTTT	CASSPLMTGNTIYF
-	-	TRBV12-3/TRBV12-4	TRBJ1-5	TGTGCCAGCACCCTGGGGCAGAGACCCCAGCATTTT	CASTLGQRPQHF
many	-	TRBV4-1	TRBJ2-3	TGCGCCAGCAGCCAAGTTAATCTGGGTTTTTCAGATACGCAGTATTTT	CASSQVNLGFSDTQYF
-	-	TRBV12-3/TRBV12-4	TRBJ2-1	TGTGCCAGCAGTTTATTGCACGACCGCAATGAGCAGTTCTTC	CASSLLHDRNEQFF
-	-	TRBV6-2/TRBV6-3	TRBJ2-1	TGTGCCAGCAGAACTCTGCGCGGCTTCAATGAGCAGTTCTTC	CASRTLRGFNEQFF
-	TRBD2	TRBV4-1	TRBJ2-1	TGCGCCAGCAGCCTGAGGCTAGCGGGGGGAGATACCTCCTACAATGAGCAGTTCTTC	CASSLRLAGGDTSYNEQFF
-	TRBD2	TRBV20-1	TRBJ2-3	TGCAGTGCTCAACTAGCGGGGGAAGATACGCAGTATTTT	CSAQLAGEDTQYF
-	-	TRBV20-1	TRBJ2-7	TGCAGTGCACGGGACGGTCCTGGACGCTACGAGCAGTACTTC	CSARDGPGRYEQYF
few	-	TRBV7-9	TRBJ2-1	TGTGCCTGGTGGAGGGCGATGAGTTTGTTCTTC	CAWWRAMSLFF
few	-	TRBV5-1	TRBJ1-5	TGCGCCAGCAGCCCAACAGGACAGAGCTATCAGCCCCAGCATTTT	CASSPTGQSYQPQHF
-	-	TRBV27	TRBJ1-2	TGTGCCAGCAGTTTAGCTGGGGAGGAAGGGCGCTTTGGCTACACCTTC	CASSLAGEEGRFGYTF